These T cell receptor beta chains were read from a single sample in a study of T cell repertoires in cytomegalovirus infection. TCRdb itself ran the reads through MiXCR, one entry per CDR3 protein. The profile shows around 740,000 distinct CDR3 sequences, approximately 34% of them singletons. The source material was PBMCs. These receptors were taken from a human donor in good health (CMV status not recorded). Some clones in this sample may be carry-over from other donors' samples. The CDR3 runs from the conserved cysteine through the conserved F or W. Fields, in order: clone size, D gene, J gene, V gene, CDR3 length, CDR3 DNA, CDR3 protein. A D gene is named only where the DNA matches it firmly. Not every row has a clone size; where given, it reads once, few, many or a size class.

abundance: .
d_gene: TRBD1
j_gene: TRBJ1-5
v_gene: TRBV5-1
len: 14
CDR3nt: TGCGCCAGCAGCGAGGGGACAGAACTACAGCCCCAGCATTTT
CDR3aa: CASSEGTELQPQHF

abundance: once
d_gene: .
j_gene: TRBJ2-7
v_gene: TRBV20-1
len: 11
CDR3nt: TGCAGTGCTCGCGGCTCTGTCGAGCAGTACTTC
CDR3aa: CSARGSVEQYF

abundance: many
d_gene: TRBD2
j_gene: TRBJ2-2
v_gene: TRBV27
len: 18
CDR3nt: TGTGCCAGCAGTTTATTAACTAGCGGGACTCGGGACACCGGGGAGCTGTTTTTT
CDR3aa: CASSLLTSGTRDTGELFF

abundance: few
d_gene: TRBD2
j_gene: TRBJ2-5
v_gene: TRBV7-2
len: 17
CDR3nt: TGTGCCAGCAGCGCCGCACTAGCGGGAGGAAACCAAGAGACCCAGTACTTC
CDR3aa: CASSAALAGGNQETQYF

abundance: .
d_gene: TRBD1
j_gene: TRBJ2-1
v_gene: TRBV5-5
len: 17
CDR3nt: TGTGCCAGCAGCCCCGCCGGGACAGGGGGCGTCTACAATGAGCAGTTCTTC
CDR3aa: CASSPAGTGGVYNEQFF

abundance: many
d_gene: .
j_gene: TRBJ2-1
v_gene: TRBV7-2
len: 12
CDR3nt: TGTGCCAGCAGCGGGTCCTACAATGAGCAGTTCTTC
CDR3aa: CASSGSYNEQFF

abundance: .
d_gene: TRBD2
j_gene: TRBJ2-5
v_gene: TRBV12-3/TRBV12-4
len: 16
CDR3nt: TGTGCCAGCAGTGGAGTGACTAGCGGGGTCCAAGAGACCCAGTACTTC
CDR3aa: CASSGVTSGVQETQYF

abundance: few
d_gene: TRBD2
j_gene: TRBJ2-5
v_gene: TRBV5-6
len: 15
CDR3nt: TGTGCCAGCAGCTCGACTAGCGAGTACCAAGAGACCCAGTACTTC
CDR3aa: CASSSTSEYQETQYF

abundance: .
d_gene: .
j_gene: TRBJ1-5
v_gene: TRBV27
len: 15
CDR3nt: TGTGCCAGCAGTATCTCATTCCAGGGGAATCAGCCCCAGCATTTT
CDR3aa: CASSISFQGNQPQHF

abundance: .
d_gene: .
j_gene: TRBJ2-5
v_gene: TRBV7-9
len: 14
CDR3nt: TGTGCCAGCAGCTTACCGGGCAGGGAAGAGACCCAGTACTTC
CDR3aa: CASSLPGREETQYF

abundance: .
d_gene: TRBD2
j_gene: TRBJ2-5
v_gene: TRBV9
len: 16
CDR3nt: TGTGCCAGCAGCCGTTTTAGCGGGGGGGAGGGAGAGACCCAGTACTTC
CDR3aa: CASSRFSGGEGETQYF

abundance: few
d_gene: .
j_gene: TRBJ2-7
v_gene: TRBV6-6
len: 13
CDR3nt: TGTGCCAGCAGTTACGGGGGAGAGGCCGAGCAGTACTTC
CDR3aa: CASSYGGEAEQYF

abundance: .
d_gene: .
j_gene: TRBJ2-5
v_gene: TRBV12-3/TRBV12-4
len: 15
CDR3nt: TGTGCCAGCAGCTCCCCCCAAACCACCCAAGAGACCCAGTACTTC
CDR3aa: CASSSPQTTQETQYF

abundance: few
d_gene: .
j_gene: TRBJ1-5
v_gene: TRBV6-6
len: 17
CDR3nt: TGTGCCAGCAGTTACTCTACCGGGACTTATAGCAATCAGCCCCAGCATTTT
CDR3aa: CASSYSTGTYSNQPQHF

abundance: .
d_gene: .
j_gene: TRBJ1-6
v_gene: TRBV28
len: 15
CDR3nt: TGTGCCAGCAGTTTAATGGCGATTGATAATTCACCCCTCCACTTT
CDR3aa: CASSLMAIDNSPLHF

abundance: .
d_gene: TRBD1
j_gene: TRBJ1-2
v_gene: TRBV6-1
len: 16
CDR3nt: TGTGCCAGCAGTGAAGACAGGGGGCTTGGAAGCTATGGCTACACCTTC
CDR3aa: CASSEDRGLGSYGYTF

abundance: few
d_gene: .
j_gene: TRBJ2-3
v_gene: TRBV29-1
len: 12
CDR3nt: TGCAGCGTTGGACGGGATACAGATACGCAGTATTTT
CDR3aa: CSVGRDTDTQYF

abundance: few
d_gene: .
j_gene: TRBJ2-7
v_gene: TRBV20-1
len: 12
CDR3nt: TGCAGTGCCGCCAGGTTCAACTACGAGCAGTACTTC
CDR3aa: CSAARFNYEQYF

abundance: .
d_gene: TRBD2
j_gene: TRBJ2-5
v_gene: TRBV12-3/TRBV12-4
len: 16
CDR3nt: TGTGCCAGCAGCACTCAACTGACGGGGCGGGAGGAGACCCAGTACTTC
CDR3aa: CASSTQLTGREETQYF

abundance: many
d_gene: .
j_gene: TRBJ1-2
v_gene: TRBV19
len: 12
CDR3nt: TGTGCCAGTAGTATCGGACGGGATGGCTACACCTTC
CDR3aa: CASSIGRDGYTF

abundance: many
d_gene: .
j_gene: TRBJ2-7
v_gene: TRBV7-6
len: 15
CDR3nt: TGTGCCAGCAGCTTGGTGCTCTCTAGGGTGGCGGAGCAGTACTTC
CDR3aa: CASSLVLSRVAEQYF

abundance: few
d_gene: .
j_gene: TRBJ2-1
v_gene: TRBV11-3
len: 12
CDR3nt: TGTGCCAGCAGCTTAGACGCAGATGAGCAGTTCTTC
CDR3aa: CASSLDADEQFF

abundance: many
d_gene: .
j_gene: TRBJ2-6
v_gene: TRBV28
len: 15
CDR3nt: TGTGCCAGCACCCTAGACCGCCCTGGGGCCAACGTCCTGACTTTC
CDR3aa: CASTLDRPGANVLTF

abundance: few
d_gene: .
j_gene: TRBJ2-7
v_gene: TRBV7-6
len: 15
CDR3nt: TGTGCCAGCAGTCCACCGACAGGCTTTGTGGGTGAGCAGTACTTC
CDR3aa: CASSPPTGFVGEQYF

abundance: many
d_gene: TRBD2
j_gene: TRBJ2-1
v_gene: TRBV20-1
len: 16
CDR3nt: TGCAGTGCCAGACCCAAACTAGCGTACTCCTACAATGAGCAGTTCTTC
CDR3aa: CSARPKLAYSYNEQFF

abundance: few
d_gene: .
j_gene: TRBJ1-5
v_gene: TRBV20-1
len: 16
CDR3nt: TGCAGTGCTAGAGATCGGGACTTTTATAGCAATCAGCCCCAGCATTTT
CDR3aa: CSARDRDFYSNQPQHF

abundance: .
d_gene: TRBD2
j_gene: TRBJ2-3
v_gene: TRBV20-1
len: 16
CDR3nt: TGCAGTGCTAGCCCCGAAGCGGGGGGCCTCACAGATACGCAGTATTTT
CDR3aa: CSASPEAGGLTDTQYF

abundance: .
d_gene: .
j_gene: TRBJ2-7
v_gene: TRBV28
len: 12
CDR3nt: TGTGCCAGCAGTCCCCAGGGGGGCGAGCAGTACTTC
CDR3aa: CASSPQGGEQYF

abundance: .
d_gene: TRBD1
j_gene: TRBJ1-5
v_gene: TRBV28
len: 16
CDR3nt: TGTGCCAGCAGTCCGTGGACAGGGGGCATGAATCAGCCCCAGCATTTT
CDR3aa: CASSPWTGGMNQPQHF

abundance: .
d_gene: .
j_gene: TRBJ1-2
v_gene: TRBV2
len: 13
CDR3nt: TGTGCCAGCAGTGAATTGACGTCCTATGGCTACACCTTC
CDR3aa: CASSELTSYGYTF